The T cell receptor (beta chain) described here comes from a study of blood T cell repertoires in COVID-19. Study as a whole: T cells, B-cell-depleted T cells, or PBMCs supplied cDNA or gDNA.

Original analysis: Nucleated cell number was recorded as an estimate derived from reference gene primer amplification. Only in-frame clones appear in the TCRdb table, and some are missing; sequencing was by immunoSEQ multiplex PCR. V, J and clone size were drawn from that table, and D and trimming were deduced from the DNA. The sample holds over 350,000 clones, about 90% seen once. Per germline, CDR1 SGHRS and CDR2 YFSETQ. V lost 3 bases, J lost 5 bases, and 12 bases lay in between. There are 14 residues in the CDR3. Living in about two dozen US areas, the participants were between about 18 and 95 years of age.

The source of this sequence is a woman aged 18-29 years with acute COVID-19. Sequencing was done on a sample of PBMCs or T cells enriched from blood (not recorded which). The rearrangement links TRBV5-1 to TRBJ2-1; possible D gene TRBD1, 6 bases. This CDR3 is CASSWQGHDNEQFF. In nucleotides, the CDR3 is TGCGCCAGCAGCTGGCAGGGACATGACAATGAGCAGTTCTTC.